The T cell receptor (beta chain) described here comes from a study of cytomegalovirus exposure and HLA in healthy donors. Study results and caveats: Because they were indistinguishable, some V segments, including TRBV6-2 and TRBV6-3, were excluded. Three chains linked to CMV were shown in vitro to be specific for CMV antigens.

About this clone itself: The antigen is unknown.

The PCR ran on 60 Vbeta and 13 Jbeta primers. Clones were read by immunoSEQ multiplex PCR, and TCRdb kept only the in-frame ones, dropping some. This sample has about 110,000 clones, with approximately 70% found just once. CDR1 and CDR2 (germline): ENHRY, SYGVKD. The CDR3 contains 15 residues. The junction had 5 bases not matched to a gene; V was cut back by 8 bases and J by 2 bases. The V call is TRBV10-3, the J call TRBJ2-3; 12 bases align to TRBD2. The receptor comes from a man in his thirties or forties in good health and CMV-seropositive. Material: PBMCs. The CDR3 spells CAIGPSGGVTDTQYF. The CDR3 nucleotides are TGTGCCATCGGGCCTAGCGGGGGGGTCACAGATACGCAGTATTTT.